Listed below are T cell receptor beta chains from one sample, sequenced in a study of blood T cell repertoires in COVID-19. TCRdb's table, derived via immunoSEQ multiplex PCR, lists solely in-frame clones and lacks some. The sample gives 150,000 to 200,000 clones, 84% of which show up once; roughly 8% is in the top ten. Sample: peripheral blood. The receptors originated from a man aged 35 to 55 who had recovered from COVID-19. Both conserved end residues are part of each CDR3. Each record gives: V gene, J gene, clone size, D gene, CDR3 protein, CDR3 DNA. The D gene is left open where the match is weak. Clone size is given for some rows only: seen once, a few or many times, or a class if the clone is expanded.

TRBV27	TRBJ2-7	-	-	CASSLGGSSYEQYF	TGTGCCAGCAGTTTAGGGGGGAGCTCCTACGAGCAGTACTTC
TRBV7-2	TRBJ1-5	once	-	CASSLRGGQPQHF	TGTGCCAGCAGTCTCAGGGGCGGGCAGCCCCAGCATTTT
TRBV25-1	TRBJ2-5	-	-	CATRHNQETQYF	TGTGCCACCAGACATAACCAAGAGACCCAGTACTTC
TRBV9	TRBJ2-1	many	-	CASSVADNEQFF	TGTGCCAGCAGCGTAGCCGACAATGAGCAGTTCTTC
TRBV5-5	TRBJ2-3	-	TRBD2	CASSFSGGGTDTQYF	TGTGCCAGCAGCTTCTCGGGGGGGGGCACAGATACGCAGTATTTT
TRBV11-2	TRBJ2-7	-	-	CASSLGGGRRYEQYF	TGTGCCAGCAGCTTAGGGGGGGGGCGAAGGTACGAGCAGTACTTC
TRBV6-6	TRBJ1-1	few	-	CASNRPGGRTEAFF	TGTGCCAGCAACCGCCCCGGGGGAAGGACTGAAGCTTTCTTT
TRBV9	TRBJ2-1	-	TRBD2	CASSVGTSRVASYNEQFF	TGTGCCAGCAGCGTAGGGACTAGTAGAGTCGCTTCCTACAATGAGCAGTTCTTC
TRBV3-1/TRBV3-2	TRBJ2-7	-	-	CASSQEVDSSYEQYF	TGTGCCAGCAGCCAAGAGGTCGACAGCTCCTACGAGCAGTACTTC
TRBV24-1	TRBJ2-1	-	TRBD2	CATSEPGLAGVKVF	TGTGCCACCAGTGAACCGGGACTAGCGGGAGTTAAGGTCTTC
TRBV7-9	TRBJ1-2	-	TRBD1	CASSPGGRDGYTF	TGTGCCAGCAGCCCAGGGGGAAGGGATGGCTACACCTTC
TRBV30	TRBJ2-3	-	TRBD2	CAWVASGGHTDTQYF	TGTGCCTGGGTCGCTAGCGGGGGCCACACAGATACGCAGTATTTT
TRBV9	TRBJ2-1	-	TRBD2	CASSAGTSGRVNEQFF	TGTGCCAGCAGCGCCGGGACTAGCGGGAGGGTAAATGAGCAGTTCTTC
TRBV28	TRBJ1-2	-	TRBD1	CATTTGQGAPGYTF	TGTGCCACTACAACGGGGCAGGGGGCGCCCGGCTACACCTTC
TRBV4-2	TRBJ1-5	-	-	CASSQGQGNQPQHF	TGTGCCAGCAGCCAAGGGCAGGGGAATCAGCCCCAGCATTTT
TRBV19	TRBJ2-7	-	-	CASSIGGSGAYEQYF	TGTGCCAGTAGTATAGGTGGTAGCGGTGCCTACGAGCAGTACTTC
TRBV19	TRBJ1-6	-	TRBD1	CASSTRGTGGNSPLHF	TGTGCCAGTAGTACGCGTGGGACAGGGGGCAACTCACCCCTCCACTTT
TRBV7-9	TRBJ2-3	-	-	CASSLRVASTDTQYF	TGTGCCAGCAGCTTACGTGTCGCGAGCACAGATACGCAGTATTTT
TRBV18	TRBJ2-7	-	-	CASSVRARSYEQYF	TGTGCCAGCTCTGTCAGGGCCCGTTCCTACGAGCAGTACTTC
TRBV5-6	TRBJ2-3	-	TRBD2	CASSPMRLAGVGGTDTQYF	TGTGCCAGCAGTCCGATGAGACTAGCGGGAGTGGGGGGCACAGATACGCAGTATTTT
TRBV7-9	TRBJ1-3	few	-	CASSLGGTSGNTIYF	TGTGCCAGCAGCCTTGGGGGGACCTCTGGAAACACCATATATTTT
TRBV2	TRBJ1-2	-	TRBD1	CASSEGGQYYGYTF	TGTGCCAGCAGTGAAGGGGGACAGTACTATGGCTACACCTTC
TRBV5-8	TRBJ1-2	-	-	CASSSRTGIGYTF	TGTGCCAGCAGCTCCCGGACGGGAATCGGCTACACCTTC
TRBV4-1	TRBJ2-2	few	-	CASRWRDETGELFF	TGCGCCAGCAGGTGGAGGGATGAGACCGGGGAGCTGTTTTTT